The 21 T cell receptor beta chains given below trace back to one sample, sequenced in a study of blood T cell repertoires in COVID-19. Profiling relied on immunoSEQ multiplex PCR, and the TCRdb table lists in-frame clones only, not all of them. The sample lists approximately 74,000 clones, approximately 88% seen once, with roughly 2.5% in the top ten. Sequencing used peripheral blood. These receptors were collected from a man older than 75 with active or convalescent COVID-19.

The J gene is TRBJ2-6, the V gene TRBV6-2 or TRBV6-3; no reliable D call. This CDR3 is built from 13 residues. V was trimmed by 6 bases and J by 4 bases, leaving 7 bases between them. Per the germline V gene, CDR1 is MNHEY and CDR2 is SVGEGT. CDR3 DNA sequence: TGTGCCAGCAGCGGGCCCGGGGCCAACGTCCTGACTTTC. Residues: CASSGPGANVLTF.

This rearrangement joins TRBV2 to TRBJ1-1; 8 positions match TRBD1. CDR3 size: 17 residues. J was trimmed by 1 base and V by 7 bases; bases with no gene match: 14. Germline lookup yields CDR1 SNHLY and CDR2 FYNNEI. CDR3 nucleotide sequence: TGTGCCAGCAACCTCGAAACAGGGGGGTGGGAGAACACTGAAGCTTTCTTT. Protein product: CASNLETGGWENTEAFF.

The chain is built from TRBV15 and TRBJ1-5; D may be TRBD1 (5 bases). Trimming took off 2 bases at V and 7 bases at J, with 12 bases between the two ends. CDR1 is LNHNV, CDR2 YYDKDF, per germline (reference sequence). There are 14 residues in the CDR3. Written as DNA, the CDR3 is TGTGCCACCAGCAGAACTGGGGCAGGACAGCCCCAGCATTTT. It yields the protein CATSRTGAGQPQHF.

In DNA, the CDR3 is TGCGCCAGCAGCTTGGGGACAGGGATTGGCTCCGAGCAGTACTTC. This codes for CASSLGTGIGSEQYF. The J gene is TRBJ2-7, the V gene TRBV5-1; 8 bases align to TRBD1. CDR1 and CDR2 from the germline V gene are SGHRS and YFSETQ. CDR3 size: 15 residues. After removal of 0 bases from V and 6 bases from J, the junction contained 8 bases not matched to a gene.

V and J are TRBV5-4 and TRBJ1-1, with 7 bases aligning to TRBD1. Germline loops: CDR1 SGHNT, CDR2 YYREEE (reference sequence). V lost 4 bases and J lost 6; bases outside the gene matches: 6. This CDR3 has 13 amino acids. DNA for the CDR3: TGTGCCAGCAGCGGTACAGGGGTTGCTGAAGCTTTCTTT. Amino acids: CASSGTGVAEAFF.

The CDR3 DNA sequence: TGTGCCATCAGTGAGTCGGTGGACAGGACCTACAATGAGCAGTTCTTC. Its translation: CAISESVDRTYNEQFF. The genes are TRBV10-3 and TRBJ2-1, with 7 positions matching TRBD1. Germline V CDR1 and CDR2: ENHRY, SYGVKD. V trimming: 0 bases; J trimming: 2 bases; junction bases outside the gene matches: 4. CDR3 length: 16 residues.

The CDR3 here is CASNSGTVNTEAFF. In DNA, the CDR3 is TGCGCCAGCAACTCCGGGACAGTAAACACTGAAGCTTTCTTT. The chain combines TRBV5-1 with TRBJ1-1, with TRBD1 matching 7 bases. Trimming cost V 6 bases and J 2 bases; bases outside gene matches: 7. CDR3 length: 14 residues. Germline V lookup: CDR1 SGHRS, CDR2 YFSETQ.

The CDR3 spells CASSFTAGGVDTQYF. The CDR3 DNA reads as TGTGCCAGCAGCTTTACGGCAGGGGGCGTAGATACGCAGTATTTT. The genes are TRBV11-2 and TRBJ2-3; 8 positions agree with TRBD1. The V segment lost 3 bases and the J segment 5 bases; nucleotides outside the gene matches: 7. Germline CDR1 and CDR2: SGHAT and FQNNGV. This CDR3 has 15 amino acids.

The V and J genes are TRBV2 and TRBJ1-5; 7 bases fit TRBD1. The CDR3 totals 13 residues. After removal of 7 bases from V and 6 bases from J, the junction contained 6 bases not matched to a gene. Germline CDR1 SNHLY, CDR2 FYNNEI. This CDR3 is CASNGQDGQPQHF. As DNA, the CDR3 is TGTGCCAGCAATGGACAGGACGGTCAGCCCCAGCATTTT. The entire variable domain, with the rest obtained from reference TRBV2 and TRBJ1-5, is as follows: EPEVTQTPSHQVTQMGQEVILRCVPISNHLYFYWYRQILGQKVEFLVSFYNNEISEKSEIFDDQFSVERPDGSNFTLKIRSTKLEDSAMYFCASNGQDGQPQHFGDGTRLSIL.

The CDR3 bases are TGTGCCAGCAGCTTAGCTAGCGGGAGAGTGGGGGAGCTGTTTTTT. It is translated as CASSLASGRVGELFF. This chain uses TRBV7-2 with TRBJ2-2; 9 nucleotides agree with TRBD2. V gave up 0 bases and J gave up 8 bases; unmatched junction bases: 4. This CDR3 has 15 amino acids. CDR1 is SGHTA and CDR2 is FQGNSA in the germline V gene.

V gene TRBV3-1 (or the pseudogene TRBV3-2) combines with J gene TRBJ2-1, with TRBD1 matching over 9 bases. The CDR3 consists of 15 residues. Germline CDR1 and CDR2: LGHDT and YNNKEL (reference sequence). Trimming cost V 7 bases and J 6 bases; bases outside gene matches: 10. The CDR3 sequence is CASTNRGRFGNEQFF. As DNA, the CDR3 is TGTGCCAGCACGAACAGGGGGCGTTTTGGCAATGAGCAGTTCTTC.

V and J are TRBV4-2 and TRBJ1-6, with a weak D call TRBD1 (6 bases). Trimming took 0 bases from V and 3 from J, leaving 6 bases between them. The CDR3 is 15 amino acids. Germline CDR1 LGHNA, CDR2 YNFKEQ. CDR3 bases: TGTGCCAGCAGCCAAGACAGGGGCTATAATTCACCCCTCCACTTT. The encoded protein is CASSQDRGYNSPLHF.

V gene TRBV28 combines with J gene TRBJ2-7; 8 bases match TRBD1. This CDR3 contains 16 residues. V lost 2 bases, J lost 6 bases, and 12 bases stayed unmatched. Germline CDR1 MDHEN, CDR2 SYDVKM. CDR3 nucleotide sequence: TGTGCCAGCAGTTTAATCTCGTACAGGGGGACCCGCGAGCAGTACTTC. This gives the protein CASSLISYRGTREQYF.

The chain employs TRBV5-1 and TRBJ1-5; maybe TRBD1 (5 bases). CDR3 size: 15 residues. The V end was cut by 4 bases, the J end by 0 bases, with 11 bases between. Germline CDR1 reads SGHRS; CDR2 reads YFSETQ. Here the CDR3 reads CASSLEGASNQPQHF. CDR3 DNA: TGCGCCAGCAGCCTCGAAGGGGCTAGCAATCAGCCCCAGCATTTT. Full variable domain (remainder filled in from reference TRBV5-1 and TRBJ1-5): KAGVTQTPRYLIKTRGQQVTLSCSPISGHRSVSWYQQTPGQGLQFLFEYFSETQRNKGNFPGRFSGRQFSNSRSEMNVSTLELGDSALYLCASSLEGASNQPQHFGDGTRLSIL.

V and J are TRBV27 and TRBJ2-5; 12 positions match TRBD2. Germline values: CDR1 MNHEY, CDR2 SMNVEV (reference sequence). The CDR3 consists of 16 residues. After removal of 4 bases from V and 3 bases from J, the junction contained 6 bases not matched to a gene. CDR3 nucleotides: TGTGCCAGCAGTTCACGACTAGCGGGAGAGAAAGAGACCCAGTACTTC. It translates to CASSSRLAGEKETQYF.

This clone was observed a few times. The chain is built from TRBV30 and TRBJ1-2; D may be TRBD1 (5 bases). The V gene lost 4 bases and the J gene lost 6 bases, with 12 bases spanning the gap. The CDR3 sequence is 12 residues long. CDR1 is GTSNPN, CDR2 SVGIG, per germline (reference sequence). The CDR3 here is CAWTLSGDGYTF. The CDR3 region has the DNA TGTGCCTGGACTCTGTCGGGGGATGGCTACACCTTC. The whole variable domain, filled in from reference TRBV30 and TRBJ1-2, reads SQTIHQWPATLVQPVGSPLSLECTVEGTSNPNLYWYRQAAGRGLQLLFYSVGIGQISSEVPQNLSASRPQDRQFILSSKKLLLSDSGFYLCAWTLSGDGYTFGSGTRLTVV.

The J gene is TRBJ2-7, the V gene TRBV11-2; 9 positions agree with TRBD1. The CDR3 is 13 residues long. Germline V gene lookup returns CDR1 SGHAT and CDR2 FQNNGV. J lost 3 bases, V lost 5 bases, and 2 bases had no gene match. In DNA form, the CDR3 reads TGTGCCAGCAGCCGGGGACAGGGCTACGAGCAGTACTTC. Translated: CASSRGQGYEQYF.

V and J are TRBV5-6 and TRBJ1-6; D unclear. The CDR3 is 14 residues long. Trimming shortened V by 0 bases and J by 6 bases, and 7 bases separated the two germline ends. Germline values: CDR1 SGHDT, CDR2 YYEEEE. The CDR3 loop is CASSLGRINSPLHF. In DNA form, the CDR3 reads TGTGCCAGCAGCTTGGGGAGGATTAATTCACCCCTCCACTTT.

CDR3 sequence: CASSPVGATDTQYF. The CDR3 bases are TGTGCCAGCTCACCCGTGGGGGCAACAGATACGCAGTATTTT. This chain links TRBV18 with TRBJ2-3; the D gene is possibly TRBD1 (6 bases). CDR3 length: 14 amino acids. V was clipped by 3 bases and J by 3 bases, with 10 bases between them. Germline V gene lookup returns CDR1 KGHSH and CDR2 LQKENI.

The chain uses TRBV7-2 and TRBJ2-1; 8 bases map to TRBD2. V was pared by 5 bases and J by 5 bases, with 11 bases of the junction left unmatched. The germline V gene encodes CDR1 SGHTA and CDR2 FQGNSA. The length of the CDR3 is 16 residues. The CDR3 spells CASSLQWAGGNNEQFF. The CDR3 coding sequence is TGTGCCAGCAGCCTTCAGTGGGCGGGGGGTAACAATGAGCAGTTCTTC.

This rearrangement joins TRBV15 to TRBJ1-2; D is possibly TRBD1 (5 bases). The germline V gene has CDR1 LNHNV and CDR2 YYDKDF (reference sequence). V was trimmed by 3 bases and J by 8 bases, leaving 13 bases between them. The CDR3 is 13 amino acids. CDR3 coding DNA: TGTGCCACCAGCAGCGGCCCATCAGGGGGCTACACCTTC. Its protein product is CATSSGPSGGYTF.